This passage covers 11 T cell receptor beta chains from one sample sequenced in a study of cytomegalovirus exposure and HLA in healthy donors. With 60 Vbeta and 13 Jbeta primers, the PCR was carried out. TCRdb keeps only in-frame clones here, not all; method: immunoSEQ multiplex PCR. The sample lists about 160,000 clones, roughly 80% occurring once. The sequenced material came from PBMCs. The receptors were sampled from a man aged 50 or older in good health and CMV-seropositive.

This clone appeared a few times. The V and J genes are TRBV19 and TRBJ1-4; 8 positions agree with TRBD1. Germline CDR1 and CDR2: LNHDA and SQIVND (reference sequence). The CDR3 length is 15 residues. Losses at the gene ends were 7 bases for V and 0 bases for J; bases not matched to a gene: 4. CDR3 residues: CASTQTGATNEKLFF. DNA of the CDR3: TGTGCCAGTACACAGACAGGGGCAACTAATGAAAAACTGTTTTTT.

The chain carries TRBV7-9 and TRBJ1-1, with D unclear. CDR3 length equals 11 residues. Trimming removed 5 bases from V and 11 bases from J, with 12 bases in between. From germline, CDR1 is SEHNR and CDR2 FQNEAQ (reference sequence). DNA for the CDR3: TGTGCCAGCAGCCCACGCCGGGGTGCTTTCTTT. Translation: CASSPRRGAFF.

The V call is TRBV18, the J call TRBJ1-3, with 8 bases aligning to TRBD1. CDR1 is KGHSH, CDR2 LQKENI, per germline. V dropped 8 bases and J dropped 4; count of bases not matched to a gene: 13. The CDR3 length is 16 residues. CDR3 protein: CASTRTGMGRGNTIYF. CDR3 in DNA: TGTGCCAGCACTCGGACAGGGATGGGCCGCGGAAACACCATATATTTT.

This chain uses TRBV11-3 with TRBJ2-2; the match to TRBD2 covers 16 bases. Germline trimming cut 5 bases from V and 2 bases from J; bases unmatched to any gene: 8. Germline V gene sequence: CDR1 SGHNT, CDR2 YENEEA. This CDR3 is 19 amino acids long. This CDR3 reads CASSRPGLAGGRNTGELFF. The DNA of the CDR3 is TGTGCCAGCAGCCGACCGGGACTAGCGGGGGGGCGAAACACCGGGGAGCTGTTTTTT.

The sample holds one count of this clone. The genes are TRBV19 and TRBJ1-5; D unclear. The CDR3 sequence is 18 residues long. The V and J ends lost 5 bases and 0 bases respectively, with 20 bases between them. From germline, CDR1 is LNHDA and CDR2 SQIVND (reference sequence). Here the CDR3 DNA reads TGTGCCAGTAGTTCTCTACTGGGCAGGATGAATAGCAATCAGCCCCAGCATTTT. Translated: CASSSLLGRMNSNQPQHF.

The chain employs TRBV10-1 and TRBJ2-7; TRBD1 agrees at 7 bases. Losses at the gene ends were 6 bases for V and 5 bases for J; bases not matched to a gene: 7. The CDR3 spans 13 residues. Germline V lookup: CDR1 WNHNN, CDR2 SYGVQD (reference sequence). In DNA, the CDR3 is TGCGCCAGCAGCCCAGGGGGATGGGACGAGCAGTACTTC. It encodes CASSPGGWDEQYF.

The table lists this clone with a count of one. The V and J genes are TRBV9 and TRBJ1-1, with D possibly matching TRBD1 (5 bases). The CDR3 is 12 residues long. V was shortened by 3 bases and J by 8 bases, with 11 bases between the two germline ends. In germline, CDR1 is SGDLS, CDR2 YYNGEE. CDR3 sequence: CASSASRGEAFF. The DNA for the CDR3 is TGTGCCAGCAGCGCATCCCGGGGGGAAGCTTTCTTT.

This clone was counted only a few times. The rearrangement links TRBV10-2 to TRBJ2-2, with 12 bases fitting TRBD1. V was pared by 4 bases and J by 6 bases, with 6 bases of the junction left unmatched. Germline V lookup: CDR1 WSHSY, CDR2 SAAADI. The CDR3 extends over 16 amino acids. DNA of the CDR3: TGCGCCAGCAGTGCCGGGACAGGGGGCGCCCCCGGGGAGCTGTTTTTT. It codes for CASSAGTGGAPGELFF.

The DNA for the CDR3 is TGTGCCAGCAGCTTAGGGGAGGGTGGCTATGGCTACACCTTC. Translating it yields CASSLGEGGYGYTF. The chain recombines TRBV7-2 with TRBJ1-2; unclear D gene. Germline V gives CDR1 SGHTA, CDR2 FQGNSA. The germline V and J ends were trimmed by 1 base and 4 bases, with 10 bases remaining between them. This CDR3 region has 14 residues.

The chain links TRBV23-1 to TRBJ2-1; 10 nucleotides match TRBD1. TRBV23-1 is marked as an open reading frame, function uncertain. CDR3 length equals 18 residues. With 4 bases clipped from V and 4 bases from J, the junction kept 13 bases outside the gene matches. The CDR3 sequence: CASSLPGQGRGQYNEQFF. The CDR3 region has the DNA TGCGCCAGCAGTCTCCCGGGACAGGGGAGAGGGCAGTACAATGAGCAGTTCTTC.

This clone was observed a handful of times. The chain combines TRBV5-6 with TRBJ1-2, with 8 bases that match TRBD1. The V gene end was trimmed by 2 bases and the J gene end by 7 bases; junction bases not matched to a gene: 7. The germline CDR1 and CDR2 sequences are SGHDT and YYEEEE. This CDR3 contains 14 residues. The DNA of the CDR3 is TGTGCCAGCAGCTTTGGACAGGGTGTAGGTGGCTACACCTTC. This encodes CASSFGQGVGGYTF.